This T cell receptor beta chain was sequenced during a study of cytomegalovirus exposure and HLA in healthy donors. These donors, healthy bone marrow donors, were studied. The V segment lost 4 bases and the J segment 0 bases; nucleotides outside the gene matches: 5. Germline V CDR1 and CDR2: MNHEY, SVGAGI. The CDR3 totals 15 residues. It was with 60 Vbeta and 13 Jbeta primers that the PCR ran. TCRdb's table, derived via immunoSEQ multiplex PCR, lists solely in-frame clones and lacks some. The sample consists of 200,000 to 250,000 clones, 60% to 80% of them appearing once. This clonotype was sampled from a woman in her 30s in good health and CMV-seronegative. This chain connects TRBV6-5 to TRBJ1-1; the match to TRBD1 covers 7 bases. Sequenced sample: PBMCs. CDR3 DNA sequence: TGTGCCAGCAGTTTAGACAGGGTACTGAACACTGAAGCTTTCTTT. It yields the protein CASSLDRVLNTEAFF.